These 15 T cell receptor beta chains came from one sample sequenced in a study of blood T cell repertoires in COVID-19. This table comes from immunoSEQ multiplex PCR, and its TCRdb copy is limited to in-frame clones, with some not included. Of about 88,000 clones in the sample, approximately 91% were seen once. Sample: peripheral blood. Receptors originate from a man in his fifties or sixties with acute or convalescent COVID-19.

The chain uses TRBV7-9 and TRBJ2-3, with D perhaps matching TRBD2 (6 bases). The germline V gene encodes CDR1 SEHNR and CDR2 FQNEAQ (reference sequence). Trimming removed 0 bases at V and 4 bases at J, with 17 bases between. This CDR3 is built from 17 residues. CDR3 DNA: TGTGCCAGCAGCTTAGCGCTTCGGGGGACGGGCGCAGATACGCAGTATTTT. Amino acids: CASSLALRGTGADTQYF.

The chain uses TRBV5-1 and TRBJ2-7; 10 nucleotides line up with TRBD1. V was pared by 2 bases and J by 5 bases, with 4 bases of the junction left unmatched. CDR3 length: 14 amino acids. Germline values: CDR1 SGHRS, CDR2 YFSETQ. CDR3 nucleotide sequence: TGCGCCAGCAGCTTCAGGACAGGGGGGGACGAGCAGTACTTC. It codes for CASSFRTGGDEQYF.

Written as DNA, the CDR3 is TGTGCCAGCTCGATCGGGAGATCAGATACGCAGTATTTT. This codes for CASSIGRSDTQYF. The J gene is TRBJ2-3, the V gene TRBV2; tentative D call: TRBD2 (6 bases). This CDR3 spans 13 amino acids. Germline V gene sequence: CDR1 SNHLY, CDR2 FYNNEI. V lost 8 bases and J 4 bases, leaving 13 bases between the germline ends. Combining the CDR3 with reference TRBV2 and TRBJ2-3 gives the whole variable domain EPEVTQTPSHQVTQMGQEVILRCVPISNHLYFYWYRQILGQKVEFLVSFYNNEISEKSEIFDDQFSVERPDGSNFTLKIRSTKLEDSAMYFCASSIGRSDTQYFGPGTRLTVL.

The J gene is TRBJ1-5, the V gene TRBV28; D is undetermined. The CDR3 is 11 residues long. V was shortened by 3 bases and J by 12 bases, with 9 bases between the two germline ends. Germline lookup yields CDR1 MDHEN and CDR2 SYDVKM. The CDR3 DNA is TGTGCCAGCAGTTTTAGTCCCGACCAGCATTTT. Translated: CASSFSPDQHF.

J is TRBJ1-3 and V is TRBV5-6, with a possible D match to TRBD1 (6 bases). This CDR3 contains 16 residues. CDR1 SGHDT and CDR2 YYEEEE come from the germline V gene. V was trimmed by 0 bases and J by 2 bases, leaving 12 bases between them. In nucleotides, the CDR3 is TGTGCCAGCAGCTTGGTGGCAGGGGCCACTGGAAACACCATATATTTT. Amino acids: CASSLVAGATGNTIYF.

V and J are TRBV15 and TRBJ2-5, with D possibly TRBD1 on 6 matching bases. Germline CDR1 is LNHNV and CDR2 is YYDKDF (reference sequence). V dropped 0 bases and J dropped 5 bases, with 10 bases sitting between them. The CDR3 runs 14 residues. CDR3 amino acids: CATSRDRGVETQYF. The CDR3 DNA follows: TGTGCCACCAGCAGAGACAGGGGAGTGGAGACCCAGTACTTC.

V gene TRBV15 combines with J gene TRBJ2-2, with a possible D match to TRBD1 (5 bases). The germline V gene has CDR1 LNHNV and CDR2 YYDKDF (reference sequence). The length of the CDR3 is 15 residues. V was pared by 4 bases and J by 0 bases, with 9 bases between. The CDR3 region has the DNA TGTGCCACCAGCATAGACAGTTCGAACACCGGGGAGCTGTTTTTT. Translated: CATSIDSSNTGELFF.

V and J are TRBV6-6 and TRBJ2-3; 12 bases line up with TRBD2. V was pared by 11 bases and J by 4 bases, with 7 bases of the junction left unmatched. CDR1 MNHNY and CDR2 SVGAGI come from the germline V gene (reference sequence). The CDR3 covers 14 residues. The CDR3 loop is CAGRLAGEADTQYF. The CDR3 DNA follows: TGTGCCGGAAGACTAGCGGGGGAGGCAGATACGCAGTATTTT.

The J gene is TRBJ2-3, the V gene TRBV5-6; 7 nucleotides line up with TRBD1. V shed 4 bases, J shed 0 bases, and the junction held 5 bases outside the gene matches. CDR1 and CDR2 (germline): SGHDT, YYEEEE. There are 15 residues in the CDR3. The DNA of the CDR3 is TGTGCCAGCAGCCCAAGGGGACAGAGCACAGATACGCAGTATTTT. Translating gives CASSPRGQSTDTQYF.

V and J are TRBV6-5 and TRBJ1-2; maybe TRBD1 (6 bases). Germline V gives CDR1 MNHEY, CDR2 SVGAGI. CDR3 length: 16 amino acids. The V and J ends lost 4 bases and 0 bases respectively, with 15 bases between them. In nucleotides, the CDR3 is TGTGCCAGCAGTTCTATAGGGACATTAGCTAACTATGGCTACACCTTC. It encodes CASSSIGTLANYGYTF.

The chain recombines TRBV5-1 with TRBJ2-7; D might be TRBD1 (8 bases). With 2 bases removed from V and 2 bases from J, the gap between germline ends came to 11 bases. The length of the CDR3 is 14 residues. The germline gives CDR1 SGHRS, CDR2 YFSETQ. The CDR3 DNA reads as TGCGCCAGCAGCTTACAGGGGGGGACCTACGAGCAGTACTTC. It codes for CASSLQGGTYEQYF.

This chain links TRBV5-6 with TRBJ1-2; TRBD1 matches at 11 bases. This CDR3 has 15 amino acids. The J segment lost 5 bases and the V segment lost 3 bases, leaving 6 bases of the junction unmatched. Germline V gene sequence: CDR1 SGHDT, CDR2 YYEEEE. The CDR3 nucleotides read TGTGCCAGCAGCTCGGGGACAGGGGGAGTTTATGGCTACACCTTC. Its translation: CASSSGTGGVYGYTF.

Turning to this clone: One junction end does not reproduce the germline sequence, and a read error may be involved. The rearrangement joins TRBV7-7 to TRBJ2-1, with 9 nucleotides matching TRBD2. The CDR3 is 17 amino acids. Germline V CDR1 and CDR2: SSHAT, FNYEAQ (reference sequence). The CDR3 sequence: CASSPFISAGGHNEQFF. In DNA, the CDR3 is TGTGCTAGCAGCCCCTTTATTTCGGCGGGAGGGCACAATGAGCAGTTCTTC. Combining the CDR3 with reference TRBV7-7 and TRBJ2-1 gives the whole variable domain GAGVSQSPRYKVTKRGQDVTLRCDPISSHATLYWYQQALGQGPEFLTYFNYEAQPDKSGLPSDRFSAERPEGSISTLTIQRTEQRDSAMYRCASSPFISAGGHNEQFFGPGTRLTVL.

The rearrangement uses TRBV11-2 and TRBJ2-1; 8 positions match TRBD2. Germline lookup yields CDR1 SGHAT and CDR2 FQNNGV. This CDR3 is 16 amino acids long. The V and J ends lost 3 bases and 4 bases, in that order; junction bases with no gene match: 8. CDR3 DNA sequence: TGTGCCAGCAGCTTCCTGACTAGCGCGAGGTACAATGAGCAGTTCTTC. Its translation is CASSFLTSARYNEQFF.

The chain joins TRBV19 to TRBJ1-5; D may be TRBD1 (6 bases). Per germline, CDR1 LNHDA and CDR2 SQIVND (reference sequence). The CDR3 totals 13 residues. Trimming took off 5 bases at V and 3 bases at J, with 8 bases between the two ends. CDR3 region: CASSGDINQPQHF. In DNA, the CDR3 is TGTGCCAGTAGTGGGGACATCAATCAGCCCCAGCATTTT.